The present entry profiles one TCR beta chain with its context. These data come from a study of blood T cell repertoires in COVID-19. Turning to the study itself: Material from acute and convalescent COVID-19 was sourced from the United States, Italy and Spain.

In the original workflow: The authors estimated nucleated cell counts from reference gene primer amplification. Sequencing used immunoSEQ multiplex PCR; TCRdb keeps in-frame clones, though not all of them. That table furnishes V, J and clone size, whereas the DNA furnished D and trimming. The data show fewer than 350,000 clones, 80% to 90% seen once. In terms of age and location, participants ranged from roughly 18 to 95 years and lived in about 25 US areas. Clinical history reported by participants formed the basis on which cohorts were assigned. This receptor was taken from a woman aged 40 to 50 with acute COVID-19. The sequencing sample was made of PBMCs or T cells enriched from blood (not recorded which).

The CDR3 DNA sequence: TGTGCCAGCAGCTTAGACAGGGGAGGTAGCGAGCAGTACTTC. This sequence encodes CASSLDRGGSEQYF. This rearrangement joins TRBV7-2 to TRBJ2-7; a possible D gene is TRBD1 (7 bases). Trimming shortened V by 1 base and J by 6 bases, and 13 bases separated the two germline ends. This CDR3 has 14 residues. CDR1 and CDR2 (germline): SGHTA, FQGNSA. Full variable domain (missing parts from reference TRBV7-2 and TRBJ2-7): GAGVSQSPSNKVTEKGKDVELRCDPISGHTALYWYRQSLGQGLEFLIYFQGNSAPDKSGLPSDRFSAERTGGSVSTLTIQRTQQEDSAVYLCASSLDRGGSEQYFGPGTRLTVT.